The rows below give T cell receptor beta chains drawn from one sample of a study of shared clonotypes between healthy human individuals. Profiled with immunoSEQ multiplex PCR; TCRdb holds only in-frame clones, not every one. The profile shows about 490,000 clones, around 79% of them singletons. The sample taken for sequencing was PBMCs. Receptor source: a woman aged 40 to 50 in good health. Some clones in this sample may be carry-over from other donors' samples. The CDR3 runs from the conserved cysteine through the conserved F or W. The order of the fields is clone size, V gene, D gene, J gene, CDR3 protein, CDR3 DNA. A D gene is named only where the DNA matches it firmly. Not all rows give a size; the values are once, few, many and, for expanded clones, a class.

clone_size: .; v_call: TRBV4-3; d_call: .; j_call: TRBJ2-3; cdr3_aa: CASSQHNSDSTDTQYF; cdr3_nt: TGCGCCAGCAGCCAACACAACAGTGATAGCACAGATACGCAGTATTTT
clone_size: .; v_call: TRBV19; d_call: .; j_call: TRBJ2-5; cdr3_aa: CASSIVGPYQETQYF; cdr3_nt: TGTGCCAGTAGTATAGTTGGTCCCTACCAAGAGACCCAGTACTTC
clone_size: once; v_call: TRBV7-2; d_call: .; j_call: TRBJ1-5; cdr3_aa: CASSFQPNPNQPQHF; cdr3_nt: TGTGCCAGCAGCTTCCAGCCGAACCCCAATCAGCCCCAGCATTTT
clone_size: .; v_call: TRBV30; d_call: .; j_call: TRBJ1-1; cdr3_aa: CAWSLDRGTEAFF; cdr3_nt: TGTGCCTGGAGTCTAGACCGGGGCACTGAAGCTTTCTTT
clone_size: .; v_call: TRBV28; d_call: .; j_call: TRBJ2-7; cdr3_aa: CASTDLPRGRGHEQYF; cdr3_nt: TGTGCCAGCACCGATTTGCCCAGAGGGCGGGGCCACGAGCAGTACTTC
clone_size: .; v_call: TRBV18; d_call: TRBD2; j_call: TRBJ2-7; cdr3_aa: CASSPGASGALEQYF; cdr3_nt: TGTGCCAGCTCACCAGGGGCTAGCGGGGCCTTGGAGCAGTACTTC
clone_size: .; v_call: TRBV5-1; d_call: .; j_call: TRBJ1-3; cdr3_aa: CASSLGGSSGNTIYF; cdr3_nt: TGCGCCAGCAGCTTGGGGGGTTCCTCTGGAAACACCATATATTTT
clone_size: .; v_call: TRBV7-6; d_call: TRBD1; j_call: TRBJ2-1; cdr3_aa: CASSLAAGQGHNEQFF; cdr3_nt: TGTGCCAGCAGCTTAGCGGCGGGACAGGGACACAATGAGCAGTTCTTC
clone_size: few; v_call: TRBV18; d_call: .; j_call: TRBJ1-1; cdr3_aa: CASSTGKNTEAFF; cdr3_nt: TGTGCCAGCTCAACTGGTAAGAACACTGAAGCTTTCTTT
clone_size: few; v_call: TRBV4-1; d_call: .; j_call: TRBJ1-1; cdr3_aa: CASSRGTEAFF; cdr3_nt: TGCGCCAGCAGCAGGGGAACTGAAGCTTTCTTT
clone_size: .; v_call: TRBV2; d_call: .; j_call: TRBJ1-4; cdr3_aa: CASREPHDSTNEKLFF; cdr3_nt: TGTGCCAGCAGGGAACCTCACGATTCAACTAATGAAAAACTGTTTTTT
clone_size: .; v_call: TRBV19; d_call: TRBD1; j_call: TRBJ2-7; cdr3_aa: CASSRTGFPGEQYF; cdr3_nt: TGTGCCAGTAGTAGGACAGGGTTTCCCGGAGAGCAGTACTTC
clone_size: .; v_call: TRBV27; d_call: .; j_call: TRBJ1-2; cdr3_aa: CASSLTQSGGYTF; cdr3_nt: TGTGCCAGCAGTTTGACCCAGAGCGGCGGCTACACCTTC
clone_size: .; v_call: TRBV18; d_call: .; j_call: TRBJ1-1; cdr3_aa: CASSPRTAEVAEAFF; cdr3_nt: TGTGCCAGCTCACCACGGACAGCCGAAGTGGCTGAAGCTTTCTTT
clone_size: once; v_call: TRBV5-1; d_call: TRBD2; j_call: TRBJ2-1; cdr3_aa: CASSFALAGSNEQFF; cdr3_nt: TGCGCCAGCAGCTTCGCCCTAGCGGGGTCAAATGAGCAGTTCTTC
clone_size: .; v_call: TRBV11-2; d_call: .; j_call: TRBJ2-3; cdr3_aa: CASSLGAGDTDTQYF; cdr3_nt: TGTGCCAGCAGCTTGGGAGCCGGGGACACAGATACGCAGTATTTT
clone_size: .; v_call: TRBV2; d_call: .; j_call: TRBJ2-2; cdr3_aa: CASSEVGVYTGELFF; cdr3_nt: TGTGCCAGCAGTGAAGTCGGCGTTTATACCGGGGAGCTGTTTTTT
clone_size: .; v_call: TRBV5-1; d_call: TRBD1; j_call: TRBJ2-5; cdr3_aa: CASSQTGQETQYF; cdr3_nt: TGCGCCAGCAGCCAGACAGGGCAAGAGACCCAGTACTTC
clone_size: .; v_call: TRBV18; d_call: .; j_call: TRBJ2-1; cdr3_aa: CASSPPGGISYNEQFF; cdr3_nt: TGTGCCAGCTCACCCCCCGGAGGGATCTCCTACAATGAGCAGTTCTTC
clone_size: .; v_call: TRBV6-5; d_call: .; j_call: TRBJ2-4; cdr3_aa: CASSYGFGYQNIQYF; cdr3_nt: TGTGCCAGCAGTTACGGTTTCGGGTACCAAAACATTCAGTACTTC
clone_size: .; v_call: TRBV20-1; d_call: .; j_call: TRBJ2-1; cdr3_aa: CSAMAYNEQFF; cdr3_nt: TGCAGTGCTATGGCATACAATGAGCAGTTCTTC
clone_size: .; v_call: TRBV30; d_call: TRBD1; j_call: TRBJ1-3; cdr3_aa: CAWSKGLGTAGNTIYF; cdr3_nt: TGTGCCTGGAGTAAGGGGTTGGGGACAGCTGGAAACACCATATATTTT
clone_size: .; v_call: TRBV28; d_call: .; j_call: TRBJ2-2; cdr3_aa: CASSTAFMGENTGELFF; cdr3_nt: TGTGCCAGCAGCACCGCCTTCATGGGGGAGAACACCGGGGAGCTGTTTTTT
clone_size: .; v_call: TRBV5-4; d_call: TRBD1; j_call: TRBJ2-7; cdr3_aa: CASRDPGQGNNEQYF; cdr3_nt: TGTGCCAGCAGGGACCCGGGACAGGGTAACAACGAGCAGTACTTC
clone_size: .; v_call: TRBV28; d_call: .; j_call: TRBJ2-2; cdr3_aa: CAIYSYTKTGELFF; cdr3_nt: TGTGCCATTTACTCCTATACGAAAACCGGGGAGCTGTTTTTT